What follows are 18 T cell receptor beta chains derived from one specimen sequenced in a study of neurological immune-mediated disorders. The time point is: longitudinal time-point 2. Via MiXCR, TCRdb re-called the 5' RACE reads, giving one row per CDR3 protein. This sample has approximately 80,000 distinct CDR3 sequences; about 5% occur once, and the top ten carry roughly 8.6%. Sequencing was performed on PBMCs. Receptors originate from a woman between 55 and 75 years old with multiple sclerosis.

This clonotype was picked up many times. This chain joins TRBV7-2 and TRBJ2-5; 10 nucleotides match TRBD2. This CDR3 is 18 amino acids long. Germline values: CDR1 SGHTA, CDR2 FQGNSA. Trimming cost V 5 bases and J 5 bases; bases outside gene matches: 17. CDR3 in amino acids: CASSHAGSLAGARETQYF. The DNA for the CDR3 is TGTGCCAGCAGCCACGCCGGGTCTCTAGCGGGGGCCCGGGAGACCCAGTACTTC.

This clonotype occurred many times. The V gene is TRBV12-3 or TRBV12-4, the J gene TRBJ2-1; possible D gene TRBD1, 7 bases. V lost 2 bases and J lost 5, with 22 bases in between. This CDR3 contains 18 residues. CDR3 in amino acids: CASSLSTLAGQLNNEQFF. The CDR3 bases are TGTGCCAGCAGTTTATCTACCCTTGCGGGACAGCTTAACAATGAGCAGTTCTTC.

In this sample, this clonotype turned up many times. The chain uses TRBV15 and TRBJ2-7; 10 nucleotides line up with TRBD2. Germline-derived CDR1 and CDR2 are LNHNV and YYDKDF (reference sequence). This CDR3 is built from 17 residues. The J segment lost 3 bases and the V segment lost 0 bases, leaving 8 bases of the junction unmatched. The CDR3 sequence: CATSRDPSGGPGYEQYF. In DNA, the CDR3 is TGTGCCACCAGCAGAGACCCTAGCGGGGGACCCGGCTACGAGCAGTACTTC. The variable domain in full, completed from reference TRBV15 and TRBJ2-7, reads DAMVIQNPRYQVTQFGKPVTLSCSQTLNHNVMYWYQQKSSQAPKLLFHYYDKDFNNEADTPDNFQSRRPNTSFCFLDIRSPGLGDTAMYLCATSRDPSGGPGYEQYFGPGTRLTVT.

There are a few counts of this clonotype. CDR3 bases: TGCGCCAGCAGCTCCCGGACAGCAGAAAGCGAGCAGTACTTC. This gives the protein CASSSRTAESEQYF. This chain uses TRBV5-1 with TRBJ2-7; weak D call: TRBD1 (6 bases). This CDR3 has 14 residues. Germline V gene data show CDR1 as SGHRS and CDR2 as YFSETQ. V lost 3 bases, J lost 6 bases, and 16 bases lay in between.

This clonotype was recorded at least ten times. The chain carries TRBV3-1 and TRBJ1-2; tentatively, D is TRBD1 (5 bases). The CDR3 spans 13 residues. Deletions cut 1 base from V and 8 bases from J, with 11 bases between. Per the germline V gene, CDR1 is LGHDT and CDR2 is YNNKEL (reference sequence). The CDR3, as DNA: TGTGCCAGCAGCCAAGGCGCGGGGCCGGGCTACACCTTC. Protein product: CASSQGAGPGYTF.

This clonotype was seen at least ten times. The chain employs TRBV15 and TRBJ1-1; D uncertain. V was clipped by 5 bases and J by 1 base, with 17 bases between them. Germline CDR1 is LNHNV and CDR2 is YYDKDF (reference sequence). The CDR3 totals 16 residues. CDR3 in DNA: TGTGCCACCAGCGACGGATTAGGCCAGACGAACACTGAAGCTTTCTTT. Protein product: CATSDGLGQTNTEAFF.

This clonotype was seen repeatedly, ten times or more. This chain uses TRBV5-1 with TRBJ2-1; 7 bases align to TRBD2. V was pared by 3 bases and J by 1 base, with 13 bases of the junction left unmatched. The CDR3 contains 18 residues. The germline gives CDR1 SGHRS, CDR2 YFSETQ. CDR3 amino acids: CASSSRAGRLRSYNEQFF. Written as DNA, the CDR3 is TGCGCCAGCAGCTCCAGAGCGGGGAGGCTTCGATCCTACAATGAGCAGTTCTTC.

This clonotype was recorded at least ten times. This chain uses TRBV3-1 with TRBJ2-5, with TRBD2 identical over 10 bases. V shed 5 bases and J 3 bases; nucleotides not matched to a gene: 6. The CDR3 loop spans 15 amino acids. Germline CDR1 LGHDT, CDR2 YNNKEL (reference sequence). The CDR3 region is CASSRFLAGEETQYF. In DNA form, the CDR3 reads TGTGCCAGCAGCAGATTCCTAGCGGGGGAAGAGACCCAGTACTTC.

As DNA, the CDR3 is TGTGCCAGCAGCCTTGGGACTAGCGGAGAGACCCAGTACTTC. Its translation is CASSLGTSGETQYF. V gene TRBV3-1 combines with J gene TRBJ2-5; 11 nucleotides align to TRBD2. J was trimmed by 4 bases and V by 4 bases; bases with no gene match: 2. The germline V gene has CDR1 LGHDT and CDR2 YNNKEL (reference sequence). The CDR3 runs 14 residues.

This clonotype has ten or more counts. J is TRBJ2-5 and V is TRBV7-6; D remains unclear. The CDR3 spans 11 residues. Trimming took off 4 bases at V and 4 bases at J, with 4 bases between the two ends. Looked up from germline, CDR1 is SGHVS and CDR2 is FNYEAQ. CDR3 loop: CASSSLETQYF. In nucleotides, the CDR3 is TGTGCCAGCAGCTCCTTAGAGACCCAGTACTTC.

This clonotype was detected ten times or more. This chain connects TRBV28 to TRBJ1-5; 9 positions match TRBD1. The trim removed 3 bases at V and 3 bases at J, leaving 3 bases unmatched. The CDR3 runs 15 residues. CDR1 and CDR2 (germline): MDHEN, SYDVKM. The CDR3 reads CASSFLQGANQPQHF. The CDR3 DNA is TGTGCCAGCAGTTTCCTACAGGGGGCCAATCAGCCCCAGCATTTT.

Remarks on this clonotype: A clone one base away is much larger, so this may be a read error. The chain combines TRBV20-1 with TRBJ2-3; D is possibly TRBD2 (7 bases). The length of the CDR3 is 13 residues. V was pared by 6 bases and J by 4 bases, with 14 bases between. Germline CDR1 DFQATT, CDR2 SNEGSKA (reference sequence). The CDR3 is CSAEGGGSDTQYF. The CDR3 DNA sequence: TGCAGTGCCGAGGGAGGGGGATCAGATACGCAGTATTTT.

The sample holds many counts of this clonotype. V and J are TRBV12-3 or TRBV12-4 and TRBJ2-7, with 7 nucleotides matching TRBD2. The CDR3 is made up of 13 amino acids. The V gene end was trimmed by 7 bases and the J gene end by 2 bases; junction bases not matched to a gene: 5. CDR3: CASMAAGAYEQYF. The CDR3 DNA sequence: TGTGCCAGCATGGCTGCGGGGGCCTACGAGCAGTACTTC.

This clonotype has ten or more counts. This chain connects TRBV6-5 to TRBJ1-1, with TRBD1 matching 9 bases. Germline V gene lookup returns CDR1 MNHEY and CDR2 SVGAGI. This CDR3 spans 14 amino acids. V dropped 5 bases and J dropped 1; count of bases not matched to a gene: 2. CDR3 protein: CASSKTGGNTEAFF. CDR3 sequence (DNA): TGTGCCAGCAGTAAGACAGGGGGGAACACTGAAGCTTTCTTT.

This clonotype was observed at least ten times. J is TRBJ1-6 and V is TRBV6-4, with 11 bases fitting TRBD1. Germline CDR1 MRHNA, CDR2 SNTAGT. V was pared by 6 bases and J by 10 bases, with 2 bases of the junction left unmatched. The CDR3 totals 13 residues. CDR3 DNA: TGTGCCAGCAGGGGGACAGGGGGATCACCCCTCCACTTT. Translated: CASRGTGGSPLHF.

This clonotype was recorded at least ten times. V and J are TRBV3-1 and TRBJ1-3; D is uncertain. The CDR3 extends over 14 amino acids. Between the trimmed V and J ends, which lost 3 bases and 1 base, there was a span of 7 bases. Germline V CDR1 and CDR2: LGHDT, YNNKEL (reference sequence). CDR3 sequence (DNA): TGTGCCAGCAGCCAGGCCGTTTCTGGAAACACCATATATTTT. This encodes CASSQAVSGNTIYF.

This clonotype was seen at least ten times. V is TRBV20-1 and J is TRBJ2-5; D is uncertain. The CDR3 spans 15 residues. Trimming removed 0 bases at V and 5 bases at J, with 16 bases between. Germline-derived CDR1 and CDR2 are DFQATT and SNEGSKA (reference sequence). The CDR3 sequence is CSARDSRVPLETQYF. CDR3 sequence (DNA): TGCAGTGCTAGAGATTCCCGGGTCCCCTTGGAGACCCAGTACTTC.

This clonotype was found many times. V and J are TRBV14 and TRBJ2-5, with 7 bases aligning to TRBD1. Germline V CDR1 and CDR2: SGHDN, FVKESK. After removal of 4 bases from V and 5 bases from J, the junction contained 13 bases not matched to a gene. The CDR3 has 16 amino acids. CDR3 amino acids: CASSRGNTGVMETQYF. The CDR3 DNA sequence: TGTGCCAGCAGCCGAGGAAACACAGGGGTAATGGAGACCCAGTACTTC.